These 16 T cell receptor beta chains came from one sample sequenced in a study of cytomegalovirus exposure and HLA in healthy donors. PCR was performed using 60 Vbeta and 13 Jbeta primers. The protocol was immunoSEQ multiplex PCR, while the TCRdb copy is restricted to in-frame clones and leaves out a portion. The data hold 120,000 to 150,000 clones, with over 80% observed a single time. The sample consisted of PBMCs. All receptors derive from a woman in her 30s in good health and CMV-seronegative.

CDR3 bases: TGTGCCTGCTCGACAGGGGCTGGAAACACCATATATTTT. The encoded protein is CACSTGAGNTIYF. This chain joins TRBV30 and TRBJ1-3; the match to TRBD1 covers 8 bases. V was clipped by 6 bases and J by 2 bases; unmatched bases: 3. This CDR3 has 13 amino acids. CDR1 and CDR2 (germline): GTSNPN, SVGIG (reference sequence).

This clone was picked up one time. J is TRBJ1-5 and V is TRBV6-5, with D perhaps matching TRBD1 (5 bases). Trimming took 5 bases from V and 6 from J, leaving 8 bases between them. The CDR3 runs to 12 residues. Per germline, CDR1 MNHEY and CDR2 SVGAGI. CDR3 loop: CASSERGQPQHF. DNA for the CDR3: TGTGCCAGCAGTGAAAGGGGTCAGCCCCAGCATTTT.

The chain has TRBV7-2 and TRBJ2-7; 7 positions agree with TRBD1. Looked up from germline, CDR1 is SGHTA and CDR2 is FQGNSA. The CDR3 has 14 amino acids. V shed 5 bases, J shed 3 bases, and the junction held 7 bases outside the gene matches. Here the CDR3 DNA reads TGTGCCAGCAGCCTGGGACAGATCTTCTACGAGCAGTACTTC. Its translation is CASSLGQIFYEQYF.

The J gene is TRBJ1-4, the V gene TRBV10-2, with 11 nucleotides matching TRBD1. With 0 bases clipped from V and 3 bases from J, the junction kept 0 bases outside the gene matches. Germline V gene data show CDR1 as WSHSY and CDR2 as SAAADI. This CDR3 spans 16 amino acids. CDR3 sequence reads: CASSESGQGANEKLFF. In DNA form, the CDR3 reads TGCGCCAGCAGTGAGTCGGGACAGGGGGCTAATGAAAAACTGTTTTTT.

In this sample, this clone turned up once. The CDR3 sequence is CASSRLAGNEQFF. CDR3 DNA sequence: TGTGCCAGTAGCCGACTAGCCGGGAATGAGCAGTTCTTC. The chain employs TRBV19 and TRBJ2-1; 7 bases are shared with TRBD2. V trimming: 6 bases; J trimming: 7 bases; junction bases outside the gene matches: 6. This CDR3 comprises 13 residues. Germline loops: CDR1 LNHDA, CDR2 SQIVND (reference sequence).

This sequence joins TRBV10-2 and TRBJ1-2, with unresolved D. Looked up from germline, CDR1 is WSHSY and CDR2 is SAAADI. The CDR3 spans 14 residues. Between the trimmed V and J ends, which lost 4 bases and 4 bases, there was a span of 13 bases. The CDR3 bases are TGCGCCAGCAGTGTGAGAGGAACGTTCTATGGCTACACCTTC. It encodes CASSVRGTFYGYTF.

A single count supports this clone. This chain links TRBV10-3 with TRBJ1-1; maybe TRBD1 (5 bases). Trimming removed 5 bases at V and 3 bases at J, with 13 bases between. The V gene's germline CDR1 is ENHRY and CDR2 SYGVKD. The CDR3 is 14 amino acids. The CDR3 protein is CAISQRGGDTEAFF. The CDR3 DNA reads TGTGCCATCAGTCAACGGGGAGGGGACACTGAAGCTTTCTTT.

The sample holds a few counts of this clone. The rearrangement links TRBV30 to TRBJ1-2; the D gene is possibly TRBD1 (5 bases). Per the germline V gene, CDR1 is GTSNPN and CDR2 is SVGIG (reference sequence). The CDR3 runs 12 residues. The V end was cut by 0 bases, the J end by 8 bases, with 10 bases between. The CDR3 DNA follows: TGTGCCTGGAGTGTAAGGGGAGGAGGCTACACCTTC. It encodes CAWSVRGGGYTF.

The CDR3 region has the DNA TGTGCCAGCAGCCCCTATGGACAGGGGACGGGCACTGAAGCTTTCTTT. Translation gives CASSPYGQGTGTEAFF. The chain links TRBV9 to TRBJ1-1; 9 bases fit TRBD1. After removal of 4 bases from V and 4 bases from J, the junction contained 11 bases not matched to a gene. Germline V gene lookup returns CDR1 SGDLS and CDR2 YYNGEE. This CDR3 comprises 16 residues.

The chain has TRBV4-1 and TRBJ1-5, with 9 bases matching TRBD1. The V segment lost 3 bases and the J segment 5 bases; nucleotides outside the gene matches: 11. This CDR3 contains 17 residues. Looked up from germline, CDR1 is MGHRA and CDR2 is YSYEKL. CDR3: CASSQRPGQGGDQPQHF. The CDR3 DNA reads as TGCGCCAGCAGCCAGCGACCGGGACAGGGAGGCGATCAGCCCCAGCATTTT.

V and J are TRBV2 and TRBJ2-2; TRBD1 is a possible D gene (5 bases). Germline V lookup: CDR1 SNHLY, CDR2 FYNNEI. The CDR3 has 15 residues. V was trimmed by 4 bases and J by 4 bases, leaving 13 bases between them. CDR3 coding DNA: TGTGCCAGCAGTGTAGGGGTCGCGTCCACCGGGGAGCTGTTTTTT. Translating gives CASSVGVASTGELFF.

This chain connects TRBV30 to TRBJ2-1, with TRBD1 as a possible D gene (5 bases). Germline-derived CDR1 and CDR2 are GTSNPN and SVGIG (reference sequence). The CDR3 length is 11 residues. V dropped 0 bases and J dropped 8 bases, with 5 bases sitting between them. CDR3 in DNA: TGTGCCTGGAGTGTAGGGGATGAGCAGTTCTTC. It translates to CAWSVGDEQFF.

V gene TRBV6-1 combines with J gene TRBJ2-5, with 7 bases that match TRBD2. The CDR3 is made up of 15 amino acids. With 6 bases clipped from V and 3 bases from J, the junction kept 10 bases outside the gene matches. Germline V lookup: CDR1 MNHNS, CDR2 SASEGT. The DNA of the CDR3 is TGTGCCAGCAGACCAAGGTTGCGGGGGAAAGAGACCCAGTACTTC. This sequence encodes CASRPRLRGKETQYF.

The V call is TRBV5-1, the J call TRBJ2-3; the match to TRBD2 covers 11 bases. CDR1 and CDR2 from the germline V gene are SGHRS and YFSETQ. The CDR3 spans 17 residues. The V segment lost 2 bases and the J segment 3 bases; nucleotides outside the gene matches: 8. The CDR3 spells CASSFSGGAAGTDTQYF. CDR3 sequence (DNA): TGCGCCAGCAGCTTTAGCGGGGGGGCCGCGGGGACAGATACGCAGTATTTT. The full variable domain, rest sourced from reference TRBV5-1 and TRBJ2-3, is KAGVTQTPRYLIKTRGQQVTLSCSPISGHRSVSWYQQTPGQGLQFLFEYFSETQRNKGNFPGRFSGRQFSNSRSEMNVSTLELGDSALYLCASSFSGGAAGTDTQYFGPGTRLTVL.

V and J are TRBV27 and TRBJ1-5; D is possibly TRBD1 (5 bases). From germline, CDR1 is MNHEY and CDR2 SMNVEV (reference sequence). V was shortened by 6 bases and J by 3 bases, with 9 bases between the two germline ends. CDR3 size: 13 residues. The CDR3 loop reads CASSQGFNQPQHF. The DNA for the CDR3 is TGTGCCAGCAGCCAGGGCTTCAATCAGCCCCAGCATTTT.

The chain recombines TRBV10-2 with TRBJ2-5, with 7 positions matching TRBD2. This CDR3 contains 16 residues. After removal of 4 bases from V and 7 bases from J, the junction contained 15 bases not matched to a gene. The germline CDR1 and CDR2 sequences are WSHSY and SAAADI. The CDR3 loop reads CASSGGGGVSYWTQYF. DNA of the CDR3: TGCGCCAGCAGTGGGGGGGGAGGGGTTTCATATTGGACCCAGTACTTC.